This T cell receptor beta chain originates from a study of graft-versus-host responses after intestinal transplantation. V lost 9 bases, J lost 6 bases, and 6 bases lay in between. Germline assignment: CDR1 LNHDA and CDR2 SQIVND (reference sequence). This CDR3 has 9 residues. With respect to this clone: As yet, its antigen is unknown.

Profiling relied on immunoSEQ multiplex PCR, and the TCRdb table lists in-frame clones only, not all of them. Seen here are over 100,000 clones, around 94% observed once, and the top ten hold 0.23%. V and J are TRBV19 and TRBJ2-7, with D unresolved. This specimen consisted of unstimulated CD4+ T cells sorted from spleen or lymph node cells, obtained before transplant. The TCR was taken from a human donor who was the organ donor for an intestinal transplant. The CDR3 nucleotides are TGTGCCAGAGGCTGCGAGCAGTACTTC. It codes for CARGCEQYF.